The present TCR beta chain was sequenced within a study of radiotherapy plus CTLA-4 blockade in lung cancer. The wider study: Disease control reached about 28%, with objective responses in around 20%. Overall study findings and caveats: Radiotherapy plus ipilimumab was followed by expansion in blood of tumor-derived TCR clones. Reported findings show early blood T cell clone dynamics, with interferon-beta, best predicted response.

As regards this clone: What it binds is not known.

CDR1 is LNHDA, CDR2 SQIVND, per germline (reference sequence). The CDR3 is 14 amino acids. Between the trimmed V and J ends, which lost 5 bases and 2 bases, there was a span of 12 bases. Sequenced by immunoSEQ multiplex PCR; TCRdb stores in-frame clones only, minus some. Here the sample spans 130,000 or so clones, 85% to 90% being singletons. With ipilimumab providing CTLA-4 blockade, focal radiation was administered to patients who had chemo-refractory metastatic non-small-cell lung cancer. This clonotype was obtained from a human donor with non-small cell lung cancer that progressed on radiotherapy plus ipilimumab. J is TRBJ1-1 and V is TRBV19; a weak D match, TRBD1 (6 bases). The starting material was peripheral blood, obtained from a patient treated with radiotherapy plus ipilimumab. The CDR3 region is CASSALQGNTEAFF. CDR3 DNA sequence: TGTGCCAGTAGTGCCCTACAGGGAAACACTGAAGCTTTCTTT.